Given below is one T cell receptor (beta chain) in context. Its antigen is unidentified. The sample carries other DNA sequences with the same CDR3. This sample stems from a study of shared clonotypes between healthy human individuals. The study's findings and limits: Clonotypes shared by all four donors outscored non-shared clonotypes in generation probability. Measured sharing among donors was expected to vary with sequencing depth.

CD45RO negativity and positive selection for CCR7 defined naive CD8 cells, a population that excluded terminally differentiated effector memory CD45RA+ cells. Each cell subset's genomic DNA was divided evenly among several immunoSEQ plates. The table came from immunoSEQ multiplex PCR; TCRdb's copy has only in-frame clones and leaves some out. The sample shows more than 2 million clones, roughly 93% of them seen only once. Material: naive CD8+ T cells from PBMCs. The receptor was derived from a man aged 18 to 30 in good health. Some clones in this sample may be carry-over from other donors' samples.

The CDR3 region has the DNA TGTGCCAGCAGCTTAAGAGGTTATGAGCAGTTCTTC. The encoded protein is CASSLRGYEQFF. The chain has TRBV7-2 and TRBJ2-1; no clear D gene. Germline V CDR1 and CDR2: SGHTA, FQGNSA. V gave up 2 bases and J gave up 8 bases, with 7 bases separating them. The CDR3 is 12 amino acids.